These T cell receptor beta chains were read from a single sample in a study of blood T cell repertoires in COVID-19. Here immunoSEQ multiplex PCR was the method, and the copy in TCRdb shows in-frame clones only, minus some. The sample carries about 150,000 clones, about nine tenths recorded once. Material for sequencing was peripheral blood. The receptors shown here come from a woman in her sixties with active or convalescent COVID-19. The CDR3 runs from the conserved cysteine through the conserved F or W. The D gene is left open where the match is weak. For some rows the clone size is stated as once, few or many, or as a class when expanded; others skip it.

NA,TRBJ2-7,TRBD1,TRBV5-4,CASSLDQGVGYEQYF,TGTGCCAGCAGCTTGGATCAGGGGGTCGGGTACGAGCAGTACTTC
few,TRBJ1-1,NA,TRBV6-5,CASSYGGREFEAFF,TGTGCCAGCAGTTACGGGGGCAGAGAGTTTGAAGCTTTCTTT
NA,TRBJ2-3,TRBD2,TRBV11-2,CASSLGSSGTSTDTQYF,TGTGCCAGCAGCTTGGGATCTAGCGGCACTAGCACAGATACGCAGTATTTT
few,TRBJ2-2,NA,TRBV4-1,CATSNPTRTGELFF,TGCGCCACCTCAAATCCGACTCGCACCGGGGAGCTGTTTTTT
NA,TRBJ1-1,TRBD1,TRBV6-6,CASNTGANTEAFF,TGTGCCAGCAATACAGGGGCGAACACTGAAGCTTTCTTT
NA,TRBJ2-3,NA,TRBV5-1,CASLGEADTQYF,TGCGCCAGCTTGGGGGAGGCAGATACGCAGTATTTT
once,TRBJ1-3,NA,TRBV10-1,CASSPGNGNTIYF,TGCGCCAGCAGTCCGGGGAATGGAAACACCATATATTTT
NA,TRBJ1-2,TRBD1,TRBV5-1,CASSLGPSQGAIGYTF,TGCGCCAGCAGCTTGGGCCCCTCTCAGGGGGCGATTGGCTACACCTTC
few,TRBJ1-1,NA,TRBV11-2,CASSLAHGTEAFF,TGTGCCAGCAGCTTAGCTCACGGCACTGAAGCTTTCTTT
NA,TRBJ1-5,NA,TRBV6-1,CASSDAGSAQHF,TGTGCCAGCAGTGATGCCGGGTCAGCCCAGCATTTT
NA,TRBJ1-5,NA,TRBV6-5,CASRPKANSPQHF,TGTGCCAGCAGACCCAAAGCGAACTCGCCCCAGCATTTT
NA,TRBJ2-1,NA,TRBV5-4,CASSLDRGAGKRYNEQFF,TGTGCCAGCAGCTTGGACCGGGGGGCCGGCAAACGGTACAATGAGCAGTTCTTC
NA,TRBJ1-1,TRBD1,TRBV18,CASSPGSGGRTEAFF,TGTGCCAGCTCACCAGGTTCAGGGGGCAGGACTGAAGCTTTCTTT
NA,TRBJ1-1,NA,TRBV19,CASTQGQLQAEAFF,TGTGCCAGTACCCAAGGACAGCTTCAAGCTGAAGCTTTCTTT
NA,TRBJ1-2,TRBD1,TRBV11-1,CASSHRDSKVHGYTF,TGTGCCAGCAGCCACCGGGACAGCAAGGTACATGGCTACACCTTC
once,TRBJ1-3,NA,TRBV5-6,CASSLRVSGNTIYF,TGTGCCAGCAGCTTGCGGGTTTCTGGAAACACCATATATTTT